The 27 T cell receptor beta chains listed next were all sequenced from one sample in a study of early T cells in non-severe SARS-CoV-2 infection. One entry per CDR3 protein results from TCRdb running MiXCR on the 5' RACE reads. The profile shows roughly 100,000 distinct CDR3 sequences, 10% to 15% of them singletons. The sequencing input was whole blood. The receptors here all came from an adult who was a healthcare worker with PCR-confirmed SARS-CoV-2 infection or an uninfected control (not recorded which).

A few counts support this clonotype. The DNA for the CDR3 is TGTGCCAGCAGCACCCAGGGGGCCGGGGAGCTGTTTTTT. This gives the protein CASSTQGAGELFF. This chain connects TRBV7-7 to TRBJ2-2, with 7 nucleotides matching TRBD1. This CDR3 spans 13 amino acids. Trimming took 5 bases from V and 6 from J; bases not matched to a gene: 3. Germline CDR1 and CDR2: SSHAT and FNYEAQ (reference sequence).

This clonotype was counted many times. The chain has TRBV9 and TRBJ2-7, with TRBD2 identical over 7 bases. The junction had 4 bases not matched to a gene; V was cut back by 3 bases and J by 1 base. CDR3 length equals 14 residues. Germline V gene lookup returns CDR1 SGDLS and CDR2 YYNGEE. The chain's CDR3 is CASSASGLSYEQYF. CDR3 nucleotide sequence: TGTGCCAGCAGCGCTAGCGGATTGTCCTACGAGCAGTACTTC. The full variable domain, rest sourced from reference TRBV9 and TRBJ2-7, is DSGVTQTPKHLITATGQRVTLRCSPRSGDLSVYWYQQSLDQGLQFLIQYYNGEERAKGNILERFSAQQFPDLHSELNLSSLELGDSALYFCASSASGLSYEQYFGPGTRLTVT.

CDR3 in DNA: TGTGCCAGCAGCGCCACCGGCCCAGATACGCAGTATTTT. Translating gives CASSATGPDTQYF. The rearrangement uses TRBV9 and TRBJ2-3; D not certain. Germline V CDR1 and CDR2: SGDLS, YYNGEE. V shed 3 bases and J shed 4 bases, with 9 bases lying between them. The CDR3 totals 13 residues.

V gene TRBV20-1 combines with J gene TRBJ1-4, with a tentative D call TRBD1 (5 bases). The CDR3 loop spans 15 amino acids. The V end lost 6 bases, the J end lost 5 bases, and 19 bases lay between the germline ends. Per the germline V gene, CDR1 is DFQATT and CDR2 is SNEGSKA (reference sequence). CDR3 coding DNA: TGCAGTGCCGTAAGGGGTTCTGGGTCAAATGAAAAACTGTTTTTT. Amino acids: CSAVRGSGSNEKLFF.

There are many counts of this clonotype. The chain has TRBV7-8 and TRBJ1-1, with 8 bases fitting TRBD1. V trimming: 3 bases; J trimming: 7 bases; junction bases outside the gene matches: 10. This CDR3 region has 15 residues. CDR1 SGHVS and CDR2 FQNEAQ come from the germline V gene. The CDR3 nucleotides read TGTGCCAGCAGCTTCTCGATGACAGGGGTCGATGAAGCTTTCTTT. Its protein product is CASSFSMTGVDEAFF. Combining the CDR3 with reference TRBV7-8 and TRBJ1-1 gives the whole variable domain GAGVSQSPRYKVAKRGQDVALRCDPISGHVSLFWYQQALGQGPEFLTYFQNEAQLDKSGLPSDRFFAERPEGSVSTLKIQRTQQEDSAVYLCASSFSMTGVDEAFFGQGTRLTVV.

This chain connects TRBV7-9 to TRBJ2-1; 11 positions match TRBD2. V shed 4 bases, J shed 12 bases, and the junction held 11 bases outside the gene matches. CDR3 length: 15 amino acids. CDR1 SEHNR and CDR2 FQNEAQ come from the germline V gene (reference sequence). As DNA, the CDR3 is TGTGCCAGCAGCTCAAGACTAGCGGGATTATCTGGGCAGTTCTTC. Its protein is CASSSRLAGLSGQFF.

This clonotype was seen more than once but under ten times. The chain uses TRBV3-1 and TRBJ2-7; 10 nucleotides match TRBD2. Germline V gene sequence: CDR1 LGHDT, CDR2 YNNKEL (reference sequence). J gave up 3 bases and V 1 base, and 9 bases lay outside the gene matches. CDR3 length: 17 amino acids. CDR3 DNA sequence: TGTGCCAGCAGCCAAGTCTCTAGCGGGAGCCACCACTACGAGCAGTACTTC. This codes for CASSQVSSGSHHYEQYF.

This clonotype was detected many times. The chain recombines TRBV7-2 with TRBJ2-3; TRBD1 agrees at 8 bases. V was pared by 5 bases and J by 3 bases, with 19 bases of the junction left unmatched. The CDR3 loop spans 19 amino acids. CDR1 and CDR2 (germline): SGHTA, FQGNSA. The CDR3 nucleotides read TGTGCCAGCAGCCCAACAGGGGGGCCCGGGACTCGAAAAACAGATACGCAGTATTTT. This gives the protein CASSPTGGPGTRKTDTQYF.

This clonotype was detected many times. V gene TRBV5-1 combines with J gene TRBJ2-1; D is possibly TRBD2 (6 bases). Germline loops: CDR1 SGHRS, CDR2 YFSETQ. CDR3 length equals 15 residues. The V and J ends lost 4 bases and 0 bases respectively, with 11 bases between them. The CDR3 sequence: CASSPTGVSYNEQFF. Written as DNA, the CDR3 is TGCGCCAGCAGCCCCACGGGGGTCTCCTACAATGAGCAGTTCTTC.

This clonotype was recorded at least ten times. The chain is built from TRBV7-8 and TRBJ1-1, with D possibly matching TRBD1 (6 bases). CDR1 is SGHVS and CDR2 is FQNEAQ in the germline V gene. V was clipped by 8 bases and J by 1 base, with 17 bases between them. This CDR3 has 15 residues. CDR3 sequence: CASFLGDTSNTEAFF. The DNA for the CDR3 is TGTGCCAGCTTCTTAGGGGACACATCGAACACTGAAGCTTTCTTT.

The CDR3 reads CASSFPGGNGYTF. The CDR3 DNA reads as TGTGCCAGCAGTTTCCCAGGGGGCAATGGCTACACCTTC. The chain recombines TRBV12-3 or TRBV12-4 with TRBJ1-2, with 8 nucleotides matching TRBD1. Losses at the gene ends were 3 bases for V and 6 bases for J; bases not matched to a gene: 3. The CDR3 totals 13 residues.

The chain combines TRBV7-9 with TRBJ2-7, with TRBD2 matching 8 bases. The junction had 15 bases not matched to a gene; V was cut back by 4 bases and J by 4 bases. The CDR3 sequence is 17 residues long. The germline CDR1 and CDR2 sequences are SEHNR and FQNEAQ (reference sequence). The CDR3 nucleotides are TGTGCCAGCAGCTCACATAGGCGGGAGCGGGAGAGGTACGAGCAGTACTTC. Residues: CASSSHRRERERYEQYF.

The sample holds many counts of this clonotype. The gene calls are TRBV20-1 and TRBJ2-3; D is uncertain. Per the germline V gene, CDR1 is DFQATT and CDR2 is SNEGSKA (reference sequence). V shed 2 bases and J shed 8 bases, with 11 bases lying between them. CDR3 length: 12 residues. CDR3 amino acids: CSARSNAVTQYF. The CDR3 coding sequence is TGCAGTGCTAGAAGTAATGCGGTTACGCAGTATTTT.

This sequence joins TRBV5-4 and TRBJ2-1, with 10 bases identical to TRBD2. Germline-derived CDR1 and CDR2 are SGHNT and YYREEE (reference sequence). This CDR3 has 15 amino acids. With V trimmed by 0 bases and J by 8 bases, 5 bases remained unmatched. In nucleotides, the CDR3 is TGTGCCAGCAGCTTGGGAGCGGGAGGGGTCTATGAGCAGTTCTTC. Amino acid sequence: CASSLGAGGVYEQFF. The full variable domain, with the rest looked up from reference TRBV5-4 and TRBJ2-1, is ETGVTQSPTHLIKTRGQQVTLRCSSQSGHNTVSWYQQALGQGPQFIFQYYREEENGRGNFPPRFSGLQFPNYSSELNVNALELDDSALYLCASSLGAGGVYEQFFGPGTRLTVL.

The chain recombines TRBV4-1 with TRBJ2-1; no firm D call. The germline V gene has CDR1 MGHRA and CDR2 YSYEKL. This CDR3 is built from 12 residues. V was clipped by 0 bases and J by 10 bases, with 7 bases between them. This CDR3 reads CASSQDLSEQFF. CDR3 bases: TGCGCCAGCAGCCAAGATCTTAGCGAGCAGTTCTTC.

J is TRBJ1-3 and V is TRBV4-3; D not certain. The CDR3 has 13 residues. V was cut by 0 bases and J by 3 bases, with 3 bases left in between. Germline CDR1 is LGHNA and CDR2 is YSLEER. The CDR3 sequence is CASSQDGGNTIYF. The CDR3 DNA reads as TGCGCCAGCAGCCAAGATGGTGGAAACACCATATATTTT.

CDR3 protein: CASKGTPNEQFF. As DNA, the CDR3 is TGTGCCAGTAAGGGAACGCCCAATGAGCAGTTCTTC. This sequence joins TRBV19 and TRBJ2-1; D is unresolved. Germline-derived CDR1 and CDR2 are LNHDA and SQIVND (reference sequence). V was trimmed by 7 bases and J by 6 bases, leaving 10 bases between them. The CDR3 has 12 residues.

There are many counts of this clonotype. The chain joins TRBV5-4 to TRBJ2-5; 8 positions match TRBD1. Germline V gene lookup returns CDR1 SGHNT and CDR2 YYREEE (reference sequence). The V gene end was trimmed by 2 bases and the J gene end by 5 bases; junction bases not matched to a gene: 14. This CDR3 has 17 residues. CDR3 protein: CASSFVRGRLREETQYF. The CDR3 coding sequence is TGTGCCAGCAGCTTCGTCAGGGGGCGTCTACGGGAGGAGACCCAGTACTTC.

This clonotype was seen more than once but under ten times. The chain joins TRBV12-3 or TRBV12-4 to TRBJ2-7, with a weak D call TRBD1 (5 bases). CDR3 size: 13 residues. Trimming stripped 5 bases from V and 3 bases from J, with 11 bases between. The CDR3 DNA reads TGTGCCAGCAGTCGAGCAGGGCTCTACGAGCAGTACTTC. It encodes CASSRAGLYEQYF.

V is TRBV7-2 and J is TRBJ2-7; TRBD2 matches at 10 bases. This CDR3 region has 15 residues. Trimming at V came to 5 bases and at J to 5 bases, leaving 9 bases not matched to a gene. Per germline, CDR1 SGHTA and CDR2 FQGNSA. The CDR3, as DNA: TGTGCCAGCAGCCCCAAAGCGGGAGGGAGCGACGAGCAGTACTTC. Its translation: CASSPKAGGSDEQYF.

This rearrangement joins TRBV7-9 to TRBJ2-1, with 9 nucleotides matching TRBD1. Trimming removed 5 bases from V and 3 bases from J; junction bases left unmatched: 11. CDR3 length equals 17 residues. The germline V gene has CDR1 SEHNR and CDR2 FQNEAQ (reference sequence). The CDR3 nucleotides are TGTGCCAGCAGCCTGGAAATGGGACAGGGTGTCTACAATGAGCAGTTCTTC. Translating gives CASSLEMGQGVYNEQFF.

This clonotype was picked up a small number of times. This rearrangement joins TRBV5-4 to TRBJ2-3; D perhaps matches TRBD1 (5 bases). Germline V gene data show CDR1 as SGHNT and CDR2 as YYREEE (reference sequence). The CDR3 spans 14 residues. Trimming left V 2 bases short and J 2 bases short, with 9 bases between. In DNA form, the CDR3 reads TGTGCCAGCAGCTTAGTGGGGCACACAGATACGCAGTATTTT. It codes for CASSLVGHTDTQYF.

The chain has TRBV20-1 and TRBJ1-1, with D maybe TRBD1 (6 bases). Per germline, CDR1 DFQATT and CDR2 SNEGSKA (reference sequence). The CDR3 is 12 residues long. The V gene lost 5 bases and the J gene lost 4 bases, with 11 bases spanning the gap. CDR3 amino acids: CSARRGGTEAFF. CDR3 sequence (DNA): TGCAGTGCTCGCAGGGGAGGCACTGAAGCTTTCTTT.

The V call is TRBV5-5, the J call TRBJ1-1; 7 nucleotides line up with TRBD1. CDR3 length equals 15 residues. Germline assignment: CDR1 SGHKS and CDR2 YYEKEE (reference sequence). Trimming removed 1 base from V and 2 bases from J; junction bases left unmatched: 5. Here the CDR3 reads CASSLQGTANTEAFF. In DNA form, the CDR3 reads TGTGCCAGCAGCTTGCAGGGGACAGCAAACACTGAAGCTTTCTTT. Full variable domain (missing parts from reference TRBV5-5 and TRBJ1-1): DAGVTQSPTHLIKTRGQQVTLRCSPISGHKSVSWYQQVLGQGPQFIFQYYEKEERGRGNFPDRFSARQFPNYSSELNVNALLLGDSALYLCASSLQGTANTEAFFGQGTRLTVV.

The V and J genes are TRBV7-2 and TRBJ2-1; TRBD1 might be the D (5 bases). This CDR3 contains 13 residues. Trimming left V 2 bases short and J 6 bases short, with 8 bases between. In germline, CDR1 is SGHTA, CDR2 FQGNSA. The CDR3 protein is CASSLRGLNEQFF. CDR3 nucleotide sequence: TGTGCCAGCAGCTTAAGGGGTCTCAATGAGCAGTTCTTC. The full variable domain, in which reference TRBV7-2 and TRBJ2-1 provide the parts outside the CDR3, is GAGVSQSPSNKVTEKGKDVELRCDPISGHTALYWYRQSLGQGLEFLIYFQGNSAPDKSGLPSDRFSAERTGGSVSTLTIQRTQQEDSAVYLCASSLRGLNEQFFGPGTRLTVL.

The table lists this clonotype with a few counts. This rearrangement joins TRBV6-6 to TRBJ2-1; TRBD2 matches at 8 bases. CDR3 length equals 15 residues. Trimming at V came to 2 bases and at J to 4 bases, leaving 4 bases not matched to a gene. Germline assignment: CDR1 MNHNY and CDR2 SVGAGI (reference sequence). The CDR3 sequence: CASSYRGGGYNEQFF. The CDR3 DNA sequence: TGTGCCAGCAGTTACAGGGGCGGGGGGTACAATGAGCAGTTCTTC.

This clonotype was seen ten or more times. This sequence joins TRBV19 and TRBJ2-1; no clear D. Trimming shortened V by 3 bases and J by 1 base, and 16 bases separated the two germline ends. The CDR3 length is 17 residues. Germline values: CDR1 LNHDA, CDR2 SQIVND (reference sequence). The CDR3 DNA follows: TGTGCCAGTAGTATCCGGTCGACCCTCCGATCCTACAATGAGCAGTTCTTC. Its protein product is CASSIRSTLRSYNEQFF.